The clone carrying this T cell receptor (beta chain) is medium-sized (0.01 to 0.1%) by share. Its antigen is unidentified. The data originate from a study of early T cells in non-severe SARS-CoV-2 infection. The CDR3 totals 13 residues. With 8 bases removed from V and 6 bases from J, the gap between germline ends came to 16 bases. The V gene's germline CDR1 is MNHEY and CDR2 SMNVEV (reference sequence). Findings and limits, study-wide: The VDJdb matching leaned toward anti-spike CD8 responses and overlooked private and CD4 specificities.

Unique molecular identifiers were attached to individual cDNA molecules. TCRdb re-derived calls from the 5' RACE reads in MiXCR, one entry per CDR3 protein. The table has tens of thousands of distinct CDR3 sequences, around 4.8% seen once. This chain uses TRBV27 with TRBJ1-2, with D possibly TRBD1 on 5 matching bases. The origin of this receptor is an adult who was a healthcare worker with PCR-confirmed SARS-CoV-2 infection or an uninfected control (not recorded which). Material for sequencing was whole blood. The CDR3 sequence: CASRLWGEDGYTF. CDR3 nucleotides: TGTGCCAGCCGACTGTGGGGGGAGGATGGCTACACCTTC.